This passage covers 27 T cell receptor beta chains from one sample sequenced in a study of T cells in Graves' hyperthyroidism and ophthalmopathy. Regions amplified from RNA transcripts were the TCR beta CDR3 regions. When the TCR CDR3 underwent first-round RT-PCR, the HTBI primer set was used. TCRdb fed the multiplex PCR reads into MiXCR, producing one record per CDR3 protein. This sample carries 500,000 to 650,000 distinct CDR3 sequences, roughly 15% of them seen once, and the ten largest clones take around 17%. Source material: blood. The source of these receptors is a woman in her late teens or twenties with Graves' ophthalmopathy.

This clonotype came up once. The chain carries TRBV6-2 or TRBV6-3 and TRBJ2-1, with 10 bases lining up with TRBD1. Germline CDR1 is MNHEY and CDR2 is SVGEGT. The CDR3 spans 13 residues. The junction had 7 bases not matched to a gene; V was cut back by 2 bases and J by 15 bases. The CDR3 DNA sequence: TGTGCCAGCAGTTACGGGACAGGGGAGGTTCTGTTCTTC. It translates to CASSYGTGEVLFF.

This chain links TRBV11-2 with TRBJ2-1, with D perhaps TRBD2 (6 bases). V was trimmed by 5 bases and J by 6 bases, leaving 11 bases between them. This CDR3 spans 13 amino acids. The germline gives CDR1 SGHAT, CDR2 FQNNGV. The CDR3, as DNA: TGTGCCAGCAGCCCCCTGACTAGCAATGAGCAGTTCTTC. The encoded protein is CASSPLTSNEQFF.

This clonotype was seen repeatedly, ten times or more. The chain recombines TRBV4-2 with TRBJ2-7; D uncertain. The CDR3 totals 18 residues. The V gene lost 0 bases and the J gene lost 3 bases, with 21 bases spanning the gap. Per the germline V gene, CDR1 is LGHNA and CDR2 is YNFKEQ. CDR3 DNA sequence: TGTGCCAGCAGCCAAGATCGTAAAAGGGCTCGACCGAGCTACGAGCAGTACTTC. The encoded protein is CASSQDRKRARPSYEQYF.

This clonotype was detected ten times or more. This chain uses TRBV5-6 with TRBJ1-1; maybe TRBD1 (6 bases). The CDR3 extends over 14 amino acids. CDR1 and CDR2 from the germline V gene are SGHDT and YYEEEE. The V gene lost 3 bases and the J gene lost 1 base, with 10 bases spanning the gap. The CDR3 sequence: CASSSRGANTEAFF. Written as DNA, the CDR3 is TGTGCCAGCAGCTCCAGGGGTGCGAACACTGAAGCTTTCTTT.

CDR3 sequence (DNA): TGTGCCAGCAGTTACGAGACAGGGGCTCAGCCCCAGCATTTT. It codes for CASSYETGAQPQHF. The gene calls are TRBV6-5 and TRBJ1-5; 8 bases are a match to TRBD1. V lost 2 bases to trimming and J lost 6 bases; unmatched junction nucleotides: 3. The CDR3 spans 14 residues. Germline CDR1 MNHEY, CDR2 SVGAGI.

The CDR3 DNA reads as TGTGCCAGCAGCGTTTATTTATCTGAGGGGTCGGGCTACACCTTC. Protein sequence: CASSVYLSEGSGYTF. The V gene is TRBV9, the J gene TRBJ1-2, with TRBD1 as a possible D gene (5 bases). V lost 2 bases and J lost 8, with 19 bases in between. Germline V gives CDR1 SGDLS, CDR2 YYNGEE. The CDR3 contains 15 residues.

This clonotype has only a few counts. The chain has TRBV5-4 and TRBJ1-1, with 7 bases that match TRBD1. The germline gives CDR1 SGHNT, CDR2 YYREEE (reference sequence). V lost 4 bases, J lost 6 bases, and 12 bases stayed unmatched. CDR3 length: 15 residues. In DNA, the CDR3 is TGTGCCAGCAGCCCGGAGACAGGGCGGGGGGCTGAAGCTTTCTTT. Protein product: CASSPETGRGAEAFF.

This chain links TRBV7-9 with TRBJ2-2; the match to TRBD2 covers 9 bases. CDR1 is SEHNR, CDR2 FQNEAQ, per germline (reference sequence). Germline trimming cut 5 bases from V and 2 bases from J; bases unmatched to any gene: 6. The CDR3 runs to 16 residues. The CDR3 nucleotides read TGTGCCAGCAGCCAAAAGGGACTAGCCAACACCGGGGAGCTGTTTTTT. This sequence encodes CASSQKGLANTGELFF. The entire variable domain, with the rest obtained from reference TRBV7-9 and TRBJ2-2, is as follows: DTGVSQNPRHKITKRGQNVTFRCDPISEHNRLYWYRQTLGQGPEFLTYFQNEAQLEKSRLLSDRFSAERPKGSFSTLEIQRTEQGDSAMYLCASSQKGLANTGELFFGEGSRLTVL.

The sample holds a few counts of this clonotype. The V and J genes are TRBV12-3 or TRBV12-4 and TRBJ1-2; D may be TRBD1 (6 bases). The CDR3 extends over 13 amino acids. Trimming removed 6 bases from V and 8 bases from J, with 16 bases in between. CDR3 sequence reads: CASSDGQPLGYTF. DNA for the CDR3: TGTGCCAGCAGCGACGGACAGCCTTTGGGCTACACCTTC.

This clonotype was found many times. The chain combines TRBV27 with TRBJ1-6; possible D gene TRBD1, 6 bases. V lost 3 bases, J lost 4 bases, and 22 bases lay in between. CDR1 is MNHEY, CDR2 SMNVEV, per germline (reference sequence). The CDR3 covers 19 residues. The CDR3 sequence is CASSFVYAQGLGYNSPLHF. CDR3 in DNA: TGTGCCAGCAGTTTCGTCTACGCCCAGGGGCTGGGATATAATTCACCCCTCCACTTT.

The chain carries TRBV20-1 and TRBJ1-2, with D maybe TRBD1 (5 bases). The CDR3 totals 16 residues. The V gene lost 0 bases and the J gene lost 7 bases, with 21 bases spanning the gap. In germline, CDR1 is DFQATT, CDR2 SNEGSKA (reference sequence). CDR3 sequence: CSARDFSGQDLFGYTF. The CDR3 nucleotides read TGCAGTGCTAGAGATTTTTCAGGACAAGACCTCTTTGGCTACACCTTC.

This clonotype has a handful of counts. This chain links TRBV29-1 with TRBJ2-2; D ambiguous. The germline CDR1 and CDR2 sequences are SQVTM and ANQGSEA. The CDR3 length is 11 residues. V dropped 5 bases and J dropped 3 bases, with 4 bases sitting between them. The CDR3 coding sequence is TGCAGCGTTCGGGACACCGGGGAGCTGTTTTTT. Protein: CSVRDTGELFF.

This chain links TRBV6-1 with TRBJ2-7, with TRBD2 matching over 9 bases. Germline CDR1 and CDR2: MNHNS and SASEGT. J was trimmed by 6 bases and V by 4 bases; bases with no gene match: 10. This CDR3 contains 15 residues. The CDR3 region is CASSGSGTSNLEQYF. For the CDR3, the DNA is TGTGCCAGCAGTGGGTCCGGGACTAGCAATCTCGAGCAGTACTTC.

This clonotype was detected only a few times. The V and J genes are TRBV29-1 and TRBJ2-2, with a weak D call TRBD2 (6 bases). Germline V lookup: CDR1 SQVTM, CDR2 ANQGSEA. Trimming cost V 4 bases and J 2 bases, with 20 bases left between them. This CDR3 comprises 17 residues. This chain's CDR3 is CSVGAAGAGPNTGELFF. CDR3 sequence (DNA): TGCAGCGTTGGGGCTGCTGGAGCGGGCCCCAACACCGGGGAGCTGTTTTTT.

This clonotype was counted a few times. The rearrangement links TRBV10-3 to TRBJ1-5, with D tentatively TRBD1 (6 bases). This CDR3 is 14 amino acids long. Trimming removed 6 bases at V and 4 bases at J, with 13 bases between. Germline V gene data show CDR1 as ENHRY and CDR2 as SYGVKD. CDR3 in amino acids: CAISRAGANQPQHF. The CDR3 DNA is TGTGCCATCAGCCGAGCAGGGGCAAATCAGCCCCAGCATTTT.

A few counts support this clonotype. This chain connects TRBV19 to TRBJ2-1; D may be TRBD1 (6 bases). Per the germline V gene, CDR1 is LNHDA and CDR2 is SQIVND (reference sequence). Trimming removed 3 bases from V and 0 bases from J, with 9 bases in between. The CDR3 extends over 15 amino acids. The CDR3 here is CASSIGDTSYNEQFF. CDR3 nucleotide sequence: TGTGCCAGTAGTATCGGGGACACCTCCTACAATGAGCAGTTCTTC.

In this sample, this clonotype turned up a few times. This chain links TRBV29-1 with TRBJ1-5, with unresolved D. CDR3 length equals 13 residues. Trimming pared 6 bases from V and 3 bases from J, leaving 12 bases between. CDR1 is SQVTM and CDR2 is ANQGSEA in the germline V gene. The CDR3 DNA reads as TGCAGCGTCGCCTTAACTTACAATCAGCCCCAGCATTTT. This codes for CSVALTYNQPQHF.

This clonotype was seen a few times. The chain couples TRBV7-9 to TRBJ1-6; D gene uncertain. CDR3 size: 17 residues. CDR1 is SEHNR and CDR2 is FQNEAQ in the germline V gene (reference sequence). Trimming removed 1 base from V and 8 bases from J, with 18 bases in between. The CDR3 loop reads CASSLDRVTRRHSPLHF. The CDR3, as DNA: TGTGCCAGCAGCTTAGACCGCGTTACACGGCGGCATTCACCCCTCCACTTT.

The rearrangement joins TRBV10-3 to TRBJ1-2; the D is unclear. The CDR3 length is 14 residues. Germline values: CDR1 ENHRY, CDR2 SYGVKD. Trimming took off 6 bases at V and 8 bases at J, with 19 bases between the two ends. CDR3 nucleotides: TGTGCCATCAGCGACCTTGGAGAGACCATGGGCTACACCTTC. It is translated as CAISDLGETMGYTF.

This clonotype occurred many times. The chain couples TRBV6-1 to TRBJ2-1, with 8 bases aligning to TRBD2. The CDR3 has 14 amino acids. J gave up 7 bases and V 1 base, and 3 bases lay outside the gene matches. Germline V gene data show CDR1 as MNHNS and CDR2 as SASEGT. The DNA of the CDR3 is TGTGCCAGCAGTGAAGTTGCGGGAGGAAATGAGCAGTTCTTC. Translating gives CASSEVAGGNEQFF.

This clonotype appeared many times. V usage is TRBV30 and J usage is TRBJ1-6; TRBD1 might be the D (5 bases). V gave up 3 bases and J gave up 6 bases, with 12 bases separating them. CDR1 is GTSNPN and CDR2 is SVGIG in the germline V gene (reference sequence). CDR3 length: 14 residues. The CDR3 DNA is TGTGCCTGGAGGGGGGAGCGGGTTAATTCACCCCTCCACTTT. Translated, it gives CAWRGERVNSPLHF.

This chain uses TRBV19 with TRBJ2-1; TRBD2 matches 10 bases. There are 15 residues in the CDR3. J lost 4 bases, V lost 3 bases, and 3 bases had no gene match. The germline V gene encodes CDR1 LNHDA and CDR2 SQIVND (reference sequence). The CDR3 region is CASSMASGSYNEQFF. The DNA of the CDR3 is TGTGCCAGTAGTATGGCTAGCGGGAGTTACAATGAGCAGTTCTTC.

The chain has TRBV6-1 and TRBJ1-2, with 9 bases aligning to TRBD1. This CDR3 region has 15 residues. With 4 bases clipped from V and 4 bases from J, the junction kept 7 bases outside the gene matches. CDR1 and CDR2 (germline): MNHNS, SASEGT. The CDR3 reads CASSARTGAAYGYTF. The CDR3 nucleotides read TGTGCCAGCAGTGCCCGGACAGGGGCGGCCTATGGCTACACCTTC.

The chain links TRBV12-3 or TRBV12-4 to TRBJ1-2; 7 bases fit TRBD1. With V trimmed by 6 bases and J by 7 bases, 11 bases remained unmatched. This CDR3 spans 14 amino acids. The chain's CDR3 is CASSGGQRLAGYTF. The DNA for the CDR3 is TGTGCCAGCAGCGGGGGACAGCGACTCGCTGGCTACACCTTC.

This clonotype has more than one count but fewer than ten. The chain recombines TRBV4-3 with TRBJ2-7; D remains unclear. This CDR3 spans 13 amino acids. CDR1 is LGHNA and CDR2 is YSLEER in the germline V gene. Trimming stripped 0 bases from V and 7 bases from J, with 10 bases between. Written as DNA, the CDR3 is TGCGCCAGCAGCCAAGAAGGGTTCGGAGAGCAGTACTTC. It specifies CASSQEGFGEQYF.

This clonotype occurred many times. The gene calls are TRBV3-1 and TRBJ1-1; TRBD1 aligns across 9 bases. CDR3 size: 14 residues. With 3 bases clipped from V and 5 bases from J, the junction kept 4 bases outside the gene matches. Germline CDR1 and CDR2: LGHDT and YNNKEL (reference sequence). Here the CDR3 reads CASSHTTGGTEAFF. The CDR3 nucleotides read TGTGCCAGCAGCCACACGACAGGGGGGACTGAAGCTTTCTTT.

This clonotype was recorded at least ten times. The chain couples TRBV20-1 to TRBJ2-7; a weak D match, TRBD2 (6 bases). This CDR3 is built from 15 residues. Germline V gene sequence: CDR1 DFQATT, CDR2 SNEGSKA (reference sequence). The V gene lost 5 bases and the J gene lost 4 bases, with 21 bases spanning the gap. CDR3 DNA: TGCAGTGCTGCACATCCGACCTGGGGAGGATACGAGCAGTACTTC. Encoded protein: CSAAHPTWGGYEQYF.